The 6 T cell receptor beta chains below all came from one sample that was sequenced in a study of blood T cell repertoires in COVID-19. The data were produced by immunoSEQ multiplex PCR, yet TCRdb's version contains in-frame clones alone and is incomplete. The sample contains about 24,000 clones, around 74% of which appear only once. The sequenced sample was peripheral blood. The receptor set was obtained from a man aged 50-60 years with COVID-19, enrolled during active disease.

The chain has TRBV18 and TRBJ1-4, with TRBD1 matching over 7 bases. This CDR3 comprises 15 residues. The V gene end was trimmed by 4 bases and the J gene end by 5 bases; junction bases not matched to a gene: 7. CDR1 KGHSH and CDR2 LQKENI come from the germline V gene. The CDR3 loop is CASSQGAGPNEKLFF. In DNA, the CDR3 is TGTGCCAGCTCACAGGGGGCTGGTCCAAATGAAAAACTGTTTTTT.

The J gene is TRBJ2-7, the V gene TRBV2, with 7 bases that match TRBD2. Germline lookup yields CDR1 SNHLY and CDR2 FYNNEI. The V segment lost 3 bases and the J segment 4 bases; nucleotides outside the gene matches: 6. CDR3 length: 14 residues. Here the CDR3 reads CASSDSSGDYEQYF. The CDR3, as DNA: TGTGCCAGCAGTGATTCGAGCGGGGATTACGAGCAGTACTTC.

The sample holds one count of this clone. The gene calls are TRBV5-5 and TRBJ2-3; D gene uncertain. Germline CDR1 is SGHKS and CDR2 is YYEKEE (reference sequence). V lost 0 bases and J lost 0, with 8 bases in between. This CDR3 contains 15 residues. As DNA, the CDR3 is TGTGCCAGCAGCTTGGGCGACTTTAGCACAGATACGCAGTATTTT. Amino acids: CASSLGDFSTDTQYF. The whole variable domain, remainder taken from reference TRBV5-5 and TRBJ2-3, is DAGVTQSPTHLIKTRGQQVTLRCSPISGHKSVSWYQQVLGQGPQFIFQYYEKEERGRGNFPDRFSARQFPNYSSELNVNALLLGDSALYLCASSLGDFSTDTQYFGPGTRLTVL.

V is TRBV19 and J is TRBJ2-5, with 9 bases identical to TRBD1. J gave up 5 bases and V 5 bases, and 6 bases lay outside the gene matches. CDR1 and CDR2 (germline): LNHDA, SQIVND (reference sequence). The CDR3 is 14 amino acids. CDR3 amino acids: CASSEDRGGETQYF. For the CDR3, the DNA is TGTGCCAGTAGTGAGGACAGGGGAGGTGAGACCCAGTACTTC.

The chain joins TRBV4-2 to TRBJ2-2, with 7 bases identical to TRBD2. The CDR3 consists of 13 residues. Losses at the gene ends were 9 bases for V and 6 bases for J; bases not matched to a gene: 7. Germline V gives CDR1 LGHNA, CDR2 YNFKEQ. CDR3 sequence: CASWGGASGELFF. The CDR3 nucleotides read TGTGCCAGTTGGGGGGGAGCATCCGGGGAGCTGTTTTTT.

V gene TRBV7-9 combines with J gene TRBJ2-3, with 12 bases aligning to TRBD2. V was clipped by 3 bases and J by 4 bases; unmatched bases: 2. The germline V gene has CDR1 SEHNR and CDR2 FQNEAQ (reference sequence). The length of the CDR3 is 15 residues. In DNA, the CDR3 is TGTGCCAGCAGCTTGACTAGCGGGGGCCCAGATACGCAGTATTTT. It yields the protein CASSLTSGGPDTQYF.